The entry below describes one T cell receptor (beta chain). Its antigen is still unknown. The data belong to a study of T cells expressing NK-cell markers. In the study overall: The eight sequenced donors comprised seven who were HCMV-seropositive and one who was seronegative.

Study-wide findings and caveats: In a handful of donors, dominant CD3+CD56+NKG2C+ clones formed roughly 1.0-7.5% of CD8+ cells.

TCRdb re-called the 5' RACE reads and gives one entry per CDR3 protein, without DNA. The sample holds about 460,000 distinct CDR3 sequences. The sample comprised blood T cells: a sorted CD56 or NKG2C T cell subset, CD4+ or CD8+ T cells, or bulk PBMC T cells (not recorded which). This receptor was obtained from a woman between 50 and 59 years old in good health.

CDR3 residues: CASSTAGLAQETQYF. The chain employs TRBV9 and TRBJ2-5; there is no DNA to check the TCRdb D call of TRBD2. In germline, CDR1 is SGDLS, CDR2 YYNGEE. The CDR3 has 15 amino acids.